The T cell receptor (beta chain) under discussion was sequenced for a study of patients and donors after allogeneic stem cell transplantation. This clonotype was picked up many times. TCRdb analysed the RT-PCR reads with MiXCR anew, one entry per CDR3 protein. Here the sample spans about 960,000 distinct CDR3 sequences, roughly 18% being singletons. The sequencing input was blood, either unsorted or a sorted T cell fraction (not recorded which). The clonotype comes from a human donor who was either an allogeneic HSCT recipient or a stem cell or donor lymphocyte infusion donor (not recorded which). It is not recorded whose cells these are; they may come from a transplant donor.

The CDR3 is CSATRTGNTIYF. CDR3 DNA: TGCAGTGCTACCCGGACAGGAAACACCATATATTTT. J is TRBJ1-3 and V is TRBV20-1; tentative D call: TRBD1 (5 bases). Germline-derived CDR1 and CDR2 are DFQATT and SNEGSKA (reference sequence). The length of the CDR3 is 12 residues. V gave up 4 bases and J gave up 4 bases, with 8 bases separating them.